This TCR beta chain appears in the sequencing data of a study of graft-versus-host responses after intestinal transplantation. Study background: Tacrolimus plus steroids were given to all recipients for about 3 years, preceded by anti-thymocyte globulin induction.

This clone is large in the sample. Labeling with CFSE marked some 200,000 responder cells, which were plated with some 200,000 irradiated, violet-dye-labeled stimulator cells. General study findings and limits: Recipient marrow held GvH clones, some first seen in ileum or blood. Maximum circulating GvH clone levels tracked with early post-transplant HvG decreases.

Generated by immunoSEQ multiplex PCR, the TCRdb table keeps only in-frame clones and is missing some. Among 11,000 to 15,000 clones, 25% to 30% were seen once, and the ten largest hold roughly 4%. The receptor was derived from a human patient who received an intestinal transplant. The specimen was alloreactive CD4+ T cells from a mixed lymphocyte reaction culture, collected before intestinal transplant. Subset of the sample: CFSE-low proliferating T cells sorted from roughly six-day pre-transplant mixed lymphocyte reaction (GvH or HvG direction).

CDR3: CASSLDRGLEQFF. The CDR3 DNA reads as TGTGCCAGCAGCCTCGACAGGGGACTGGAGCAGTTCTTC. V is TRBV16 and J is TRBJ2-1; 8 bases align to TRBD1. V was pared by 4 bases and J by 10 bases, with 6 bases of the junction left unmatched. This CDR3 region has 13 residues. The germline V gene encodes CDR1 KGHSY and CDR2 FQNENV.